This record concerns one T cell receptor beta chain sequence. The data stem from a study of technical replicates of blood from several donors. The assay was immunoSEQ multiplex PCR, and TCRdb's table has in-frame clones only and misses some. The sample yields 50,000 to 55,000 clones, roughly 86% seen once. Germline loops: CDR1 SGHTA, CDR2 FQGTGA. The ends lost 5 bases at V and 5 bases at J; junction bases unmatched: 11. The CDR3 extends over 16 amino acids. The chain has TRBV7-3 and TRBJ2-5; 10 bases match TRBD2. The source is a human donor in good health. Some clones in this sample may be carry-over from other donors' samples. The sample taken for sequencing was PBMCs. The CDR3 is CASSVSGGNSGETQYF. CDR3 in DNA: TGTGCCAGCAGCGTTAGCGGGGGGAATTCAGGGGAGACCCAGTACTTC.